This T cell receptor (beta chain) stems from a study of graft-versus-host responses after intestinal transplantation. Study-level information: All recipients were given anti-thymocyte globulin induction, and tacrolimus and steroids were then administered for around three years. Study-wide results and limits: Recipient marrow held GvH clones, some first seen in ileum or blood.

Worth noting for this clone: Its cognate antigen is unknown.

Here immunoSEQ multiplex PCR was the method, and the copy in TCRdb shows in-frame clones only, minus some. The sample yields tens of thousands of clones, about nine tenths seen once. The length of the CDR3 is 13 residues. Unmatched junction bases numbered 5, after V lost 7 bases and J lost 3 bases. The V gene's germline CDR1 is SQVTM and CDR2 ANQGSEA. Material: unstimulated CD4+ T cells sorted from spleen or lymph node cells, obtained before transplant. The J gene is TRBJ1-3, the V gene TRBV29-1, with 8 bases lining up with TRBD1. The clonotype was recovered from a human donor who was the organ donor for an intestinal transplant. CDR3 residues: CSASGGGGNTIYF. In DNA, the CDR3 is TGCAGCGCCTCAGGGGGCGGTGGAAACACCATATATTTT.